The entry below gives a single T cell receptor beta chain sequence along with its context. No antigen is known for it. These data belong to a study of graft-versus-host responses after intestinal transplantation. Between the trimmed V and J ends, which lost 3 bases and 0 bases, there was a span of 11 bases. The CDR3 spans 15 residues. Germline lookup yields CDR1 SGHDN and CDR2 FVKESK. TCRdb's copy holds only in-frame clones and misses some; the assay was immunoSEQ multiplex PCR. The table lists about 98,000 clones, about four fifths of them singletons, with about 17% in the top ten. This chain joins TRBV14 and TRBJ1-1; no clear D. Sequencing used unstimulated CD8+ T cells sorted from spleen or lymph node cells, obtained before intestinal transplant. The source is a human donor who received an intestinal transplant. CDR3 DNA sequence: TGTGCCAGCAGCCAGAGACACAGAATGAACACTGAAGCTTTCTTT. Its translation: CASSQRHRMNTEAFF.